These T cell receptor beta chains were read from a single sample in a study of shared clonotypes between healthy human individuals. The repertoire was sequenced with immunoSEQ multiplex PCR; TCRdb's copy has only in-frame clones and lacks some. The sample includes more than 400,000 clones, about 96% of them seen just once. Sequenced sample: naive CD4+ T cells sorted from blood. The origin of the receptors is a young woman in good health. CDR3s include the opening cysteine and the closing phenylalanine or tryptophan. The D gene is left open where the match is weak. Not all rows give a size; the values are once, few, many and, for expanded clones, a class.

d_call j_call v_call clone_size cdr3_nt cdr3_aa
TRBD2 TRBJ2-5 TRBV6-4 once TGTGCCAGCAACGGCGGGAGGTTATTGGAGGAGACCCAGTACTTC CASNGGRLLEETQYF
. TRBJ1-1 TRBV4-1 . TGCGCCAGCAGCCAAGGCCTTAGGGGGGGGAACACTGAAGCTTTCTTT CASSQGLRGGNTEAFF
TRBD1 TRBJ1-2 TRBV6-6 . TGTGCCAGCACCACGGACAGGCGAGTTGGCTACACCTTC CASTTDRRVGYTF
. TRBJ2-2 TRBV27 . TGTGCCAGCAGAAAGACAGTGAACACCGGGGAGCTGTTTTTT CASRKTVNTGELFF
TRBD1 TRBJ1-1 TRBV11-2 . TGTGCCAGCAGTCCTGGACAGGTTAAGAACACTGAAGCTTTCTTT CASSPGQVKNTEAFF
. TRBJ2-7 TRBV4-1 . TGCGCCAGCAGCCAAGGGCTGACGGGACCGGGCCACGACGAGCAGTACTTC CASSQGLTGPGHDEQYF
TRBD2 TRBJ2-1 TRBV28 . TGTGCCAGCAGTCTCCACCCTGCCACGGGACTAGCGGGAGCTGCTGAGCAGTTCTTC CASSLHPATGLAGAAEQFF
. TRBJ1-2 TRBV18 . TGTGCCAGCAGCCCCTCCGAGACGGCAGGGGGCTACACCTTC CASSPSETAGGYTF
. TRBJ1-5 TRBV19 . TGTGCCAGTAGTATGGCGGGTAACAATCAGCCCCAGCATTTT CASSMAGNNQPQHF
TRBD2 TRBJ2-7 TRBV18 . TGTGCCAGCTCACCACCGTTTCCTAGCGGGTTGACCTACGAGCAGTACTTC CASSPPFPSGLTYEQYF
TRBD1 TRBJ1-2 TRBV29-1 . TGCAGCGTTGTAGGGACAGGCGGCAACACCTTC CSVVGTGGNTF
. TRBJ2-7 TRBV19 . TGTGCCAGTAGTCCCCAAGGAGGCTCCTACGAGCAGTACTTC CASSPQGGSYEQYF
. TRBJ1-2 TRBV7-9 . TGTGCCAGCAGCCCACTCCTGGAAGGGCGCGGCTACACCTTC CASSPLLEGRGYTF
. TRBJ2-1 TRBV11-3 . TGTGCCAGCAGCCCGGGGGTCATCTCCTACAATGAGCAGTTCTTC CASSPGVISYNEQFF
TRBD2 TRBJ2-7 TRBV6-5 . TGTGCCAGCAATAAACTAGCGGGAGGGCCCTCCGAGCAGTACTTC CASNKLAGGPSEQYF
TRBD1 TRBJ2-7 TRBV28 . TGTGCCAGCAGTCCCTCGGGGACAGGGAACTACGAGCAGTACTTC CASSPSGTGNYEQYF
TRBD2 TRBJ2-1 TRBV10-1 . TGCGCCAGCAGTGAGTCACCACTAGCGGGAGGGCGTGAGTCCTACAATGAGCAGTTCTTC CASSESPLAGGRESYNEQFF
. TRBJ1-2 TRBV29-1 . TGCAGCGTTGGCCCTCAACAGGGATATGGCTACACCTTC CSVGPQQGYGYTF
. TRBJ1-2 TRBV25-1 . TGTGCCAGCAGTGAATTATTGTCGGACCGCAACTATGGCTACACCTTC CASSELLSDRNYGYTF
TRBD2 TRBJ2-7 TRBV2 . TGTGCCAGCAGTACGCGTACTAGCGGCAAATACGAGCAGTACTTC CASSTRTSGKYEQYF
TRBD1 TRBJ1-4 TRBV30 . TGTGCCTGGAGGCAACAGGGGGGAGAAAAACTGTTTTTT CAWRQQGGEKLFF
TRBD2 TRBJ2-3 TRBV2 . TGTGCCAGCAGTGATTCTCTGGCTAGCGGGGCTAGCACAGATACGCAGTATTTT CASSDSLASGASTDTQYF
. TRBJ2-5 TRBV11-2 . TGTGCCAGCAGCTTAGAGGAGGAGACCCAGTACTTC CASSLEEETQYF
TRBD1 TRBJ2-7 TRBV7-2 once TGTGCCAGCAGCTTAGGGGACAGGGGAATTGTCTACGAGCAGTACTTC CASSLGDRGIVYEQYF
. TRBJ2-7 TRBV5-1 once TGCGCCAGCAGCTCACTAGGTTACGAGCAGTACTTC CASSSLGYEQYF
TRBD2 TRBJ2-7 TRBV28 . TGTGCCAGCAGTGCCCCCAGCGGGAGCCACGAGCAGTACTTC CASSAPSGSHEQYF
TRBD2 TRBJ2-7 TRBV9 once TGTGCCAGCAGCGTAGCCCCCCCGACTAGCGGAACCTCCTACGAGCAGTACTTC CASSVAPPTSGTSYEQYF
. TRBJ2-1 TRBV4-2 . TGTGCCAGCAGCCGAAGGTCAGTACCGGGAGTCATCGATGAGCAGTTCTTC CASSRRSVPGVIDEQFF
TRBD1 TRBJ2-7 TRBV28 . TGTGCCAGCAGCCCCTTGGGACAGGGAGTCGAGCAGTACTTC CASSPLGQGVEQYF
. TRBJ2-1 TRBV18 . TGTGCCAGCTCACGGGTGGGCACGGACAATGAGCAGTTCTTC CASSRVGTDNEQFF
TRBD1 TRBJ2-7 TRBV4-1 . TGCGCCAGCAGCCAACAGACAGGGGAGGTGGGCGAGCAGTACTTC CASSQQTGEVGEQYF
. TRBJ1-6 TRBV27 . TGTGCCAGCAGTAGACACTTAAACTCCTATAATTCACCCCTCCACTTT CASSRHLNSYNSPLHF
TRBD2 TRBJ2-4 TRBV28 . TGTGCCAGCAGTTCTACAGGACTAGCGGGGAACATTCAGTACTTC CASSSTGLAGNIQYF
. TRBJ1-3 TRBV7-2 . TGTGCCAGCAGCTTAGTTGCAGAACGCTCTGGAAACACCATATATTTT CASSLVAERSGNTIYF
. TRBJ1-3 TRBV28 . TGTGCCAGCACTTTGGCCACCCTGAACACCATATATTTT CASTLATLNTIYF